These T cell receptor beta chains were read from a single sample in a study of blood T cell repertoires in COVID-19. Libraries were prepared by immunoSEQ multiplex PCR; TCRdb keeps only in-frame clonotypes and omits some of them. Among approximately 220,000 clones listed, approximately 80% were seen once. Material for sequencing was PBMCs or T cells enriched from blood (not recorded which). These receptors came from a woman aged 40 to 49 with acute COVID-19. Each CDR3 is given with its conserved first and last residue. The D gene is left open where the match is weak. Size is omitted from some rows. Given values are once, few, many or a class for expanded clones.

CASSLNREEKLFF TGTGCCAGCAGCCTCAACAGGGAGGAAAAACTGTTTTTT TRBV5-4 13 - TRBJ1-4 -
CASSGPGGTNEKLFF TGTGCCAGCAGTGGACCCGGGGGTACTAATGAAAAACTGTTTTTT TRBV6-6 15 - TRBJ1-4 -
CASSFRGRGEQFF TGTGCCAGCAGCTTTCGTGGGAGGGGTGAGCAGTTCTTC TRBV7-3 13 TRBD2 TRBJ2-1 -
CASSSGGYYGYTF TGTGCCAGCAGCTCAGGGGGCTACTATGGCTACACCTTC TRBV11-2 13 TRBD1 TRBJ1-2 -
CASSKVAGINQPQHF TGTGCCAGCAGCAAGGTGGCAGGGATAAATCAGCCCCAGCATTTT TRBV21-1 15 - TRBJ1-5 once
CASSLGGVQPQHF TGTGCCAGCAGTTTGGGGGGGGTTCAGCCCCAGCATTTT TRBV12-3/TRBV12-4 13 - TRBJ1-5 -
CASEASSTDTQYF TGTGCCTCCGAAGCTAGCAGCACAGATACGCAGTATTTT TRBV10-3 13 - TRBJ2-3 -
CASSLGGRNTDTQYF TGTGCCAGCAGCTTAGGGGGGCGTAACACAGATACGCAGTATTTT TRBV7-6 15 - TRBJ2-3 -
CASSLGQGEKPQHF TGTGCCAGCAGCTTAGGACAGGGAGAAAAGCCCCAGCATTTT TRBV7-2 14 TRBD1 TRBJ1-5 -
CASSYSTGESTEAFF TGTGCCAGCAGTTACTCGACGGGGGAGTCCACTGAAGCTTTCTTT TRBV6-5 15 - TRBJ1-1 -
CASTLTLGTGPTF TGTGCCAGCACCCTAACCCTCGGGACAGGGCCCACCTTC TRBV27 13 TRBD1 TRBJ1-2 -
CAIKGASVYNEQFF TGTGCCATCAAGGGGGCTAGCGTTTACAATGAGCAGTTCTTC TRBV10-3 14 - TRBJ2-1 -
CASSLRQGRTEAFF TGTGCCAGCAGCCTCCGACAGGGACGGACTGAAGCTTTCTTT TRBV14 14 TRBD1 TRBJ1-1 many
CASSHESGLAGEGDTQYF TGTGCCAGCAGCCACGAAAGCGGACTAGCGGGAGAGGGAGATACGCAGTATTTT TRBV7-9 18 TRBD2 TRBJ2-3 -
CASSPVAGGQETQYF TGTGCCAGCAGCCCGGTAGCGGGAGGACAAGAGACCCAGTACTTC TRBV5-6 15 TRBD2 TRBJ2-5 -
CASSPLAGVDEQFF TGTGCCAGCTCACCACTCGCGGGGGTCGATGAGCAGTTCTTC TRBV18 14 TRBD2 TRBJ2-1 -
CACGPWGGSSGELFF TGTGCCTGTGGCCCGTGGGGGGGCTCCTCCGGGGAGCTGTTTTTT TRBV28 15 - TRBJ2-2 once
CASSSGQPLFEAFF TGTGCCAGCAGCAGCGGACAGCCATTATTTGAAGCTTTCTTT TRBV21-1 14 - TRBJ1-1 once
CASSYELRGNTEAFF TGTGCCAGCAGTTACGAATTACGGGGGAACACTGAAGCTTTCTTT TRBV6-5 15 - TRBJ1-1 -
CASRGPVGNEQFF TGTGCCAGTAGGGGCCCTGTCGGCAATGAGCAGTTCTTC TRBV19 13 - TRBJ2-1 -
CASSYGQGEAFF TGTGCCAGCAGCTACGGACAGGGCGAAGCTTTCTTT TRBV7-9 12 TRBD1 TRBJ1-1 few
CASSVGGTGTDTQYF TGTGCCAGCAGCGTAGGGGGGACAGGGACAGATACGCAGTATTTT TRBV9 15 TRBD1 TRBJ2-3 -
CASSYFRGHGYTF TGTGCCAGCAGTTACTTCAGGGGACATGGCTACACCTTC TRBV6-5 13 - TRBJ1-2 -
CASSETHQGGGETQYF TGTGCCAGTAGCGAAACGCATCAGGGGGGTGGGGAGACCCAGTACTTC TRBV19 16 - TRBJ2-5 -
CASSYIGGRYGYTF TGTGCCAGCAGTTACATCGGGGGACGATATGGCTACACCTTC TRBV6-2/TRBV6-3 14 - TRBJ1-2 -
CASRRTGDSAFF TGCGCCAGCAGACGGACAGGGGATTCGGCTTTCTTT TRBV10-1 12 TRBD1 TRBJ1-1 -
CASSEGLAGVETQYF TGTGCCAGCAGTGAAGGGCTAGCGGGAGTGGAGACCCAGTACTTC TRBV2 15 TRBD2 TRBJ2-5 -
CASKGGRHNQPQHF TGTGCCAGCAAAGGAGGACGTCACAATCAGCCCCAGCATTTT TRBV6-5 14 - TRBJ1-5 -
CASSWTRSAGVQETQYF TGCGCCAGCAGCTGGACCCGCTCTGCGGGGGTCCAAGAGACCCAGTACTTC TRBV5-1 17 TRBD2 TRBJ2-5 -
CASSFGGLAGDTQYF TGTGCCAGCAGCTTTGGGGGACTAGCGGGAGATACGCAGTATTTT TRBV12-1 15 - TRBJ2-3 -
CASSEDRGSSEQFF TGTGCCAGCAGCGAGGACAGGGGGAGTTCTGAGCAGTTCTTC TRBV9 14 TRBD1 TRBJ2-1 -
CASGQTGGTYGYTF TGTGCCAGCGGCCAGACAGGGGGGACCTATGGCTACACCTTC TRBV27 14 TRBD1 TRBJ1-2 few
CASRGTGVNYGYTF TGTGCCAGTAGGGGAACAGGGGTTAACTATGGCTACACCTTC TRBV19 14 TRBD1 TRBJ1-2 -
CASSQEGPRTASTDTQYF TGCGCCAGCAGCCAAGAGGGGCCCCGGACAGCCTCCACAGATACGCAGTATTTT TRBV4-1 18 - TRBJ2-3 -
CASSYSQGSEAFF TGTGCCAGCAGTTACTCACAGGGCTCTGAAGCTTTCTTT TRBV6-5 13 - TRBJ1-1 -
CASSFSSAVYNEQFF TGCGCCAGCAGCTTCTCTAGCGCTGTCTACAATGAGCAGTTCTTC TRBV5-1 15 - TRBJ2-1 -
CASSLRQGRNYGYTF TGTGCCAGCAGCTTGCGACAGGGTAGGAACTATGGCTACACCTTC TRBV5-4 15 TRBD1 TRBJ1-2 -
CASTSGANEQFF TGCGCCAGCACTAGCGGAGCCAATGAGCAGTTCTTC TRBV5-1 12 TRBD2 TRBJ2-1 -
CASSYEAGLYNEQFF TGTGCCAGCAGTTACGAAGCGGGGCTCTACAATGAGCAGTTCTTC TRBV6-5 15 TRBD2 TRBJ2-1 -
CASSFQGGTEAFF TGTGCCAGCAGCTTTCAGGGCGGCACTGAAGCTTTCTTT TRBV7-2 13 - TRBJ1-1 -
CAISAPGQGPSSTDTQYF TGTGCCATCAGTGCTCCGGGACAGGGACCCTCTAGCACAGATACGCAGTATTTT TRBV10-3 18 TRBD1 TRBJ2-3 -
CASSLTRADTDTQYF TGTGCCAGCAGTCTGACTAGAGCGGACACAGATACGCAGTATTTT TRBV28 15 - TRBJ2-3 -
CSVATGGDYGYTF TGCAGCGTTGCAACAGGGGGGGACTATGGCTACACCTTC TRBV29-1 13 TRBD1 TRBJ1-2 -
CASSLTRRGLQETQYF TGTGCCAGCAGCCTGACAAGGCGGGGGCTTCAAGAGACCCAGTACTTC TRBV3-1/TRBV3-2 16 - TRBJ2-5 -
CASSLEDRANTEAFF TGTGCCAGCAGCTTGGAGGACAGGGCGAACACTGAAGCTTTCTTT TRBV5-8 15 TRBD1 TRBJ1-1 -
CASGASRQGINYGYTF TGCGCCAGCGGCGCCTCCAGACAGGGGATAAACTATGGCTACACCTTC TRBV5-1 16 TRBD1 TRBJ1-2 -
CSVETGYSNQPQHF TGCAGCGTTGAGACAGGGTATAGCAATCAGCCCCAGCATTTT TRBV29-1 14 TRBD1 TRBJ1-5 -
CASSRSPSLGGGVQETQYF TGTGCCAGCAGCCGCTCCCCCTCGTTGGGCGGGGGGGTACAAGAGACCCAGTACTTC TRBV7-2 19 TRBD2 TRBJ2-5 -
CSASGGVLYTDTQYF TGCAGTGCTAGTGGGGGGGTCCTCTACACAGATACGCAGTATTTT TRBV20-1 15 TRBD2 TRBJ2-3 -
CASSRDSPLHF TGTGCCAGCAGCCGGGATTCACCCCTCCACTTT TRBV7-9 11 - TRBJ1-6 few
CAWSTGQGNSPLHF TGTGCCTGGAGTACGGGACAGGGAAATTCACCCCTCCACTTT TRBV30 14 TRBD1 TRBJ1-6 -
CAWSPGQGNQPQHF TGTGCCTGGAGTCCGGGACAGGGGAATCAGCCCCAGCATTTT TRBV30 14 TRBD1 TRBJ1-5 -
CASGLLGEPQHF TGTGCCAGCGGACTCCTCGGGGAGCCCCAGCATTTT TRBV28 12 - TRBJ1-5 -
CSAPVRREQYF TGCAGTGCCCCTGTACGCAGGGAGCAGTACTTC TRBV20-1 11 - TRBJ2-7 few
CASSTWESPNQGYGYTF TGTGCCAGCAGTACCTGGGAGTCGCCGAATCAAGGCTATGGCTACACCTTC TRBV28 17 - TRBJ1-2 -
CASSLALRTGNQPQHF TGTGCCAGCAGCTTAGCGCTCAGGACGGGGAATCAGCCCCAGCATTTT TRBV7-8 16 - TRBJ1-5 -
CSVGTRANYGYTF TGCAGCGTTGGGACACGAGCTAACTATGGCTACACCTTC TRBV29-1 13 - TRBJ1-2 once
CASSHRSSSTDTQYF TGCGCCAGCAGCCACAGATCCTCTTCCACAGATACGCAGTATTTT TRBV4-3 15 - TRBJ2-3 -